Included here is one T cell receptor (beta chain) sequence, with context. The data originate from a study of blood T cell repertoires in COVID-19. This CDR3 has 17 amino acids. Trimming removed 3 bases at V and 1 base at J, with 13 bases between. The germline CDR1 and CDR2 sequences are MDHEN and SYDVKM. Data came from immunoSEQ multiplex PCR; TCRdb stores just in-frame clones and leaves some out. Here the sample spans a few hundred thousand clones, around 90% being singletons. Material: peripheral blood. The chain carries TRBV28 and TRBJ2-6; D call uncertain. The source of this sequence is a woman aged 30 to 39 with COVID-19, enrolled during active disease. The chain's CDR3 is CASSLTGSPSGANVLTF. The CDR3 DNA sequence: TGTGCCAGCAGTTTGACCGGGTCCCCATCTGGGGCCAACGTCCTGACTTTC.